These 8 T cell receptor beta chains came from one sample sequenced in a study of cytomegalovirus exposure and HLA in healthy donors. With 60 Vbeta and 13 Jbeta primers, the PCR was carried out. Profiled with immunoSEQ multiplex PCR; TCRdb holds only in-frame clones, not every one. The table shows about 220,000 clones, with approximately 68% occurring only once. Sequenced: PBMCs. All receptors come from a woman aged 30 to 39 in good health and CMV-seronegative.

The rearrangement uses TRBV9 and TRBJ1-5; D is unclear. V was clipped by 6 bases and J by 4 bases, with 5 bases between them. Germline-derived CDR1 and CDR2 are SGDLS and YYNGEE. The CDR3 has 11 amino acids. The CDR3 region is CASTHNQPQHF. The CDR3 coding sequence is TGTGCCAGCACCCATAATCAGCCCCAGCATTTT.

The chain carries TRBV6-1 and TRBJ2-7; D uncertain. Germline V gives CDR1 MNHNS, CDR2 SASEGT. The CDR3 runs 16 residues. V was trimmed by 1 base and J by 3 bases, leaving 16 bases between them. CDR3 sequence: CASSEEQASGLYEQYF. CDR3 coding DNA: TGTGCCAGCAGTGAAGAGCAGGCATCAGGTCTCTACGAGCAGTACTTC.

The CDR3: CATSREGLRETQYF. Written as DNA, the CDR3 is TGTGCCACCAGCAGAGAGGGCCTAAGAGAGACCCAGTACTTC. V and J are TRBV15 and TRBJ2-5; D gene unclear. From germline, CDR1 is LNHNV and CDR2 YYDKDF (reference sequence). Trimming shortened V by 0 bases and J by 4 bases, and 9 bases separated the two germline ends. This CDR3 has 14 amino acids. The whole variable domain, filled in from reference TRBV15 and TRBJ2-5, reads DAMVIQNPRYQVTQFGKPVTLSCSQTLNHNVMYWYQQKSSQAPKLLFHYYDKDFNNEADTPDNFQSRRPNTSFCFLDIRSPGLGDTAMYLCATSREGLRETQYFGPGTRLLVL.

This clone was found a few times. This sequence joins TRBV7-2 and TRBJ1-6; maybe TRBD1 (5 bases). This CDR3 is 14 amino acids long. The germline CDR1 and CDR2 sequences are SGHTA and FQGNSA. V lost 2 bases, J lost 8 bases, and 10 bases lay in between. In DNA, the CDR3 is TGTGCCAGCAGCTTACAGGGCTTAGATTCACCCCTCCACTTT. Its translation is CASSLQGLDSPLHF.

The chain recombines TRBV5-1 with TRBJ2-5, with 10 bases fitting TRBD2. With the DNA end fitting TRBJ2-7 better, the J assignment may be wrong. Germline-derived CDR1 and CDR2 are SGHRS and YFSETQ. The CDR3 contains 15 residues. CDR3 DNA: TGCGCCAGCAGCCCCGGGCTAGCGGGAGAGTACGAGCAGTACTTC. Its protein product is CASSPGLAGEYEQYF.

CDR3 in amino acids: CASSQATETPTQYF. CDR3 coding DNA: TGCGCCAGCAGCCAGGCGACAGAAACCCCTACCCAGTACTTC. This chain joins TRBV5-1 and TRBJ2-5, with a weak D call TRBD1 (5 bases). The V and J ends lost 4 bases and 8 bases respectively, with 18 bases between them. CDR3 size: 14 residues. CDR1 and CDR2 (germline): SGHRS, YFSETQ.

V is TRBV27 and J is TRBJ1-4, with a tentative D call TRBD1 (6 bases). Germline V gives CDR1 MNHEY, CDR2 SMNVEV (reference sequence). This CDR3 spans 13 amino acids. V lost 9 bases, J lost 5 bases, and 13 bases lay in between. DNA of the CDR3: TGTGCCAGTCGGACAGTGCTGAATGAAAAACTGTTTTTT. Residues: CASRTVLNEKLFF.

This chain joins TRBV2 and TRBJ2-7; the D gene is possibly TRBD1 (5 bases). The germline V gene has CDR1 SNHLY and CDR2 FYNNEI. V was clipped by 2 bases and J by 6 bases, with 8 bases between them. The CDR3 has 12 residues. CDR3 DNA sequence: TGTGCCAGCAGTGAACAGGGCCCCGAGCAGTACTTC. Its protein is CASSEQGPEQYF.